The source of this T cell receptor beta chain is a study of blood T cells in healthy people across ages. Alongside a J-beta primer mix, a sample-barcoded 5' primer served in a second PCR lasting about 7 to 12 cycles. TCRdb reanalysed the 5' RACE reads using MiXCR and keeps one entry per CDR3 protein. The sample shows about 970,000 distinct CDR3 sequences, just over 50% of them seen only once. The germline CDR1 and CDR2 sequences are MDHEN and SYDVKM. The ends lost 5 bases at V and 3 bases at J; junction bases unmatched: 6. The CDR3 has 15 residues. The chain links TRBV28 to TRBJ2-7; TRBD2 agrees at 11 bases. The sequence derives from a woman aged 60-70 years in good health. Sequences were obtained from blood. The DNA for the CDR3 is TGTGCCAGCAGTCCCTTTAGCGGGAGGGACTACGAGCAGTACTTC. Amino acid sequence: CASSPFSGRDYEQYF.